This is a list of T cell receptor beta chains from one sample in a study of Graves' ophthalmopathy and Graves' hyperthyroidism. MiXCR was run by TCRdb on the multiplex PCR reads, yielding one entry per CDR3 protein. This table has hundreds of thousands of distinct CDR3 sequences, 20% to 25% appearing once. Sequencing used peripheral blood. Receptor source: a woman aged 18-29 years with stable Graves' hyperthyroidism. The CDR3 runs from the conserved cysteine through the conserved F or W. A D gene is named only where the DNA matches it firmly. The size entry is marked missing in some rows and otherwise reads once, few, many or a size class.

TGCGCCAGCAGCCCAGGGACTAGCGGGAGGCAAGTTGCAGCGCAGTACTTC	CASSPGTSGRQVAAQYF	TRBV5-1	TRBD2	many	TRBJ2-7
TGTGCCAGCAGCGTAGATGGGGGAGGGGACATTCAGTACTTC	CASSVDGGGDIQYF	TRBV9	TRBD2	many	TRBJ2-4
TGTGCCAGCAGTTACAGAGCGGAGAGCTCCTACGAGCAGTACTTC	CASSYRAESSYEQYF	TRBV6-2/TRBV6-3	-	many	TRBJ2-7
TGTGCCAGCAGCCACCTAGACACCGGGGAGCTGTTTTTT	CASSHLDTGELFF	TRBV11-2	-	-	TRBJ2-2
TGCAGTGCCGGGCCACAGGAACCCGACCAGTACTTC	CSAGPQEPDQYF	TRBV20-1	-	few	TRBJ2-5
TGTGCCAGCAGTGGGACAGGGTTTATTGGTCAGCCCCAGCATTTT	CASSGTGFIGQPQHF	TRBV6-1	TRBD1	-	TRBJ1-5
TGCAGTGCTAGAGGGGGGGGGGCCTCCACCGGGGAGCTGTTTTTT	CSARGGGASTGELFF	TRBV20-1	-	once	TRBJ2-2
TGCGCCAGCAGCTTAACCGAGTACCAAGAGACCCAGTACTTC	CASSLTEYQETQYF	TRBV5-1	-	-	TRBJ2-5
TGTGCCAGCAGTTCCCTTGGACAGGGGGCGGGAAACATTCAGTACTTC	CASSSLGQGAGNIQYF	TRBV2	TRBD1	many	TRBJ2-4
TGTGCCAGCAGTGCACAGGGATACAATCAGCCCCAGCATTTT	CASSAQGYNQPQHF	TRBV6-1	-	many	TRBJ1-5
TGTGCCATCGCCAGGGAAGAGACCCAGTACTTC	CAIAREETQYF	TRBV10-3	-	many	TRBJ2-5
TGTGCCAGCAGGGGAGACAGGGACCATCTCTATGGCTACACCTTC	CASRGDRDHLYGYTF	TRBV2	TRBD1	few	TRBJ1-2
TGTGCCAGCAGTGGGGGAGCCCAAGAGACCCAGTACTTC	CASSGGAQETQYF	TRBV6-1	-	many	TRBJ2-5
TGCGCCAGCCGACCGAACACCGGGGAGCTGTTTTTT	CASRPNTGELFF	TRBV5-1	-	many	TRBJ2-2
TGTGCCAGCAGCAGCTCAGCGGGAGTTCACAATGAGCAGTTCTTC	CASSSSAGVHNEQFF	TRBV12-3/TRBV12-4	TRBD2	many	TRBJ2-1
TGTGCCAGCAGCTTGATTCGGGACAGCTACGAGCAGTACTTC	CASSLIRDSYEQYF	TRBV9	TRBD1	many	TRBJ2-7
TGTGCCATCAGTGAGTCGAAAGTGGCAGGATCAGGCGGCTACACCTTC	CAISESKVAGSGGYTF	TRBV10-3	-	many	TRBJ1-2
TGTGCCAGCAGTTCTACAACAGGGATACATGGCTACACCTTC	CASSSTTGIHGYTF	TRBV6-5	-	many	TRBJ1-2
TGTGCCAGCAGTTTAAACGGACAGGGCCATCAGCCCCAGCATTTT	CASSLNGQGHQPQHF	TRBV28	TRBD1	once	TRBJ1-5
TGTGCCAGCAGCTTATTCGGGGAGCACGGGGAGCTGTTTTTT	CASSLFGEHGELFF	TRBV11-3	-	many	TRBJ2-2
TGTGCCAGCAGTTCAGACAGGGCTATGAACACTGAAGCTTTCTTT	CASSSDRAMNTEAFF	TRBV28	TRBD1	many	TRBJ1-1
TGTGCTAGTGGTCTAATAACCCGCCTTGAGGACGAGCAGTACTTC	CASGLITRLEDEQYF	TRBV12-5	-	many	TRBJ2-7
TGTGCCATCAGTGATGGCGGGCCCTACGAGCAGTACTTC	CAISDGGPYEQYF	TRBV10-3	-	many	TRBJ2-7
TGTGCCAGCAGCATGGACAGAGAAGAGACCCAGTACTTC	CASSMDREETQYF	TRBV6-5	-	many	TRBJ2-5
TGCGCCAGCAGCTTGTCAGGGGTCGGGGATCAGCCCCAGCATTTT	CASSLSGVGDQPQHF	TRBV5-1	-	-	TRBJ1-5
TGTGCCTGCATACCACTAGCGGCTCAAAACATTCAGTACTTC	CACIPLAAQNIQYF	TRBV30	TRBD2	many	TRBJ2-4
TGTGCCAGCTCCGGGACTAGCGGCACAGATACGCAGTATTTT	CASSGTSGTDTQYF	TRBV18	TRBD2	few	TRBJ2-3
TGTGCCAGCAGCCTGCCCTCGGGACAGCTAATCCCCAAAAACATTCAGTACTTC	CASSLPSGQLIPKNIQYF	TRBV28	TRBD1	few	TRBJ2-4
TGTGCCAGCAGCCATAGACAGGGGGGGGCCACCGGGGAGCTGTTTTTT	CASSHRQGGATGELFF	TRBV27	TRBD1	many	TRBJ2-2
TGTGCCAGCAGGGCCCACATGGACGGCTACACCTTC	CASRAHMDGYTF	TRBV6-1	-	-	TRBJ1-2
TGCAGTGCGCGGCAGGGACAGGCCCAAGAGACCCAGTACTTC	CSARQGQAQETQYF	TRBV20-1	TRBD1	-	TRBJ2-5
TGCGCCAATCCCAGGCAGCGGGAGGCCCACGAGCAGTACTTC	CANPRQREAHEQYF	TRBV10-1	TRBD2	many	TRBJ2-7
TGTGCCAGCAGTTTATTAGGGCTAGCGGAAGAGACCCAGTACTTC	CASSLLGLAEETQYF	TRBV28	TRBD2	many	TRBJ2-5
TGTGCCACCAGTGTTGGGACACTTCAGGAGACCCAGTACTTC	CATSVGTLQETQYF	TRBV24-1	-	-	TRBJ2-5
TGTGCCAGCAGCTTGTTCGAGTCTAGCGGGGGGGCCGATGAGCAGTTCTTC	CASSLFESSGGADEQFF	TRBV5-6	TRBD2	-	TRBJ2-1
TGCGCCAGCAGCCAAAGGAGGCTTCGGGACAGGGTTCACGAGCAGTACTTC	CASSQRRLRDRVHEQYF	TRBV4-1	TRBD1	few	TRBJ2-7
TGTGCCAGCAGGAGAGGGGGGACAGGGTACGAGCAGTACTTC	CASRRGGTGYEQYF	TRBV28	TRBD1	-	TRBJ2-7
TGTGCCCCAAGCTTAGGTGGGACACTCAATCAGCCCCAGCATTTT	CAPSLGGTLNQPQHF	TRBV7-8	-	-	TRBJ1-5
TGTGCCAGCTCACCTGGATTGGGACAGAAAGACACTGAAGCTTTCTTT	CASSPGLGQKDTEAFF	TRBV18	TRBD1	-	TRBJ1-1
TGTGCCAGCAGCCAAGGGGTCGGACAGGGGTACGAGCAGTACTTC	CASSQGVGQGYEQYF	TRBV16	TRBD1	many	TRBJ2-7
TGTGCCAGCAGTGAACGGCGCCGAGCCAAAAACATTCAGTACTTC	CASSERRRAKNIQYF	TRBV6-1	-	many	TRBJ2-4
TGTGCCAGCAGTTTTGCGGGGGGGCTCGAGACCCAGTACTTC	CASSFAGGLETQYF	TRBV12-3/TRBV12-4	TRBD2	few	TRBJ2-5
TGTGCCTACGCCCCGGGGCGGCCTGAAGCTTTCTTT	CAYAPGRPEAFF	TRBV30	-	-	TRBJ1-1
TGTGCCACCAGTGATTTTGGTGGCTACACCTTC	CATSDFGGYTF	TRBV24-1	-	-	TRBJ1-2